These 17 T cell receptor beta chains came from one sample sequenced in a study of CD8+ T cells in alopecia areata. Isolated RNA was reverse transcribed into cDNA used as the sequencing template. Here immunoSEQ multiplex PCR was the method, and the copy in TCRdb shows in-frame clones only, minus some. The sample contains 90,000 or so clones, 40% to 50% of which appear only once. The treatment is: oral pan-JAK inhibitor, 5-10 mg twice daily. The sample consisted of CD8+ T cells sorted from blood, taken at week 24, from a patient treated with tofacitinib. These receptors all come from a human donor with alopecia areata.

The chain joins TRBV4-3 to TRBJ1-2; D is possibly TRBD1 (5 bases). The ends were cut back, 1 base at V and 6 bases at J, with 12 bases in the middle. The CDR3 loop spans 14 amino acids. Germline V gene data show CDR1 as LGHNA and CDR2 as YSLEER. The CDR3 sequence: CASSQAHRNNGYTF. In nucleotides, the CDR3 is TGCGCCAGCAGCCAAGCCCACAGGAATAATGGCTACACCTTC.

This chain connects TRBV5-6 to TRBJ1-1; maybe TRBD1 (6 bases). CDR3 length equals 14 residues. The germline V gene has CDR1 SGHDT and CDR2 YYEEEE. V dropped 3 bases and J dropped 5 bases, with 14 bases sitting between them. CDR3 bases: TGTGCCAGCAGCTGGGGACACCCGGGGACTGAAGCTTTCTTT. This translates into CASSWGHPGTEAFF.

This clone was seen a handful of times. The chain uses TRBV25-1 and TRBJ2-1; 9 bases fit TRBD2. After removal of 1 base from V and 8 bases from J, the junction contained 6 bases not matched to a gene. The CDR3 totals 15 residues. From germline, CDR1 is MGHDK and CDR2 SYGVNS. The CDR3 here is CASSEWAGGPYEQFF. The CDR3 DNA reads TGTGCCAGCAGTGAATGGGCGGGAGGGCCCTATGAGCAGTTCTTC.

The chain carries TRBV25-1 and TRBJ2-5; 7 bases fit TRBD1. The V segment lost 3 bases and the J segment 7 bases; nucleotides outside the gene matches: 8. The CDR3 has 14 residues. Germline loops: CDR1 MGHDK, CDR2 SYGVNS. The CDR3, as DNA: TGTGCCAGCAGTGAGGGGACAGCTGGAGGGACCCAGTACTTC. It specifies CASSEGTAGGTQYF.

This clone was detected a few times. This chain links TRBV23-1 with TRBJ1-3; maybe TRBD1 (6 bases). TRBV23-1 has ORF status, its function being uncertain. The CDR3 sequence is 14 residues long. Trimming took off 5 bases at V and 3 bases at J, with 11 bases between the two ends. The CDR3 region is CASSLDRGGNTIYF. DNA for the CDR3: TGCGCCAGCAGTTTGGACAGAGGTGGAAACACCATATATTTT.

This sequence joins TRBV6-6 and TRBJ2-5, with TRBD2 matching 7 bases. The V segment lost 10 bases and the J segment 5 bases; nucleotides outside the gene matches: 16. Per the germline V gene, CDR1 is MNHNY and CDR2 is SVGAGI (reference sequence). This CDR3 spans 15 amino acids. CDR3 nucleotide sequence: TGTGCCACTATGCCAACTGGGGAGGGTAGGGAGACCCAGTACTTC. Its protein product is CATMPTGEGRETQYF.

In its sample, this clone was seen a few times. The chain has TRBV29-1 and TRBJ2-5, with 7 bases fitting TRBD1. The J call may be incorrect, as the DNA end agrees better with TRBJ2-7. Germline CDR1 reads SQVTM; CDR2 reads ANQGSEA. The CDR3 length is 14 residues. This CDR3 reads CSVGPDRVLYEQYF. Here the CDR3 DNA reads TGCAGCGTTGGGCCTGACAGGGTTCTGTACGAGCAGTACTTC.

This clone has just a few counts. V gene TRBV5-1 combines with J gene TRBJ2-1; TRBD1 or TRBD2 may be the D gene (5 bases each). The germline V and J ends were trimmed by 4 bases and 2 bases, with 19 bases remaining between them. Germline V gene data show CDR1 as SGHRS and CDR2 as YFSETQ. The CDR3 length is 17 residues. The CDR3 DNA follows: TGCGCCAGCAGCATCTCGGGACGCAGCCTCGCCTACAATGAGCAGTTCTTC. It encodes CASSISGRSLAYNEQFF.

For the CDR3, the DNA is TGCGCCAGCAGCCTGCGGGAAAATTCCTACAATGAGCAGTTCTTC. It encodes CASSLRENSYNEQFF. The chain couples TRBV4-1 to TRBJ2-1; tentative D call: TRBD2 (6 bases). Trimming took off 4 bases at V and 1 base at J, with 11 bases between the two ends. The CDR3 loop spans 15 amino acids. The germline CDR1 and CDR2 sequences are MGHRA and YSYEKL.

This clone was recorded once. V gene TRBV5-1 combines with J gene TRBJ2-7, with D perhaps given as TRBD1 or TRBD2 (5 bases each). CDR1 SGHRS and CDR2 YFSETQ come from the germline V gene. The CDR3 spans 15 residues. Deletions cut 4 bases from V and 3 bases from J, with 17 bases between. CDR3 in DNA: TGCGCCAGCAGCGTCCGGGACGGGCTCTTCTACGAGCAGTACTTC. It translates to CASSVRDGLFYEQYF. Based on the CDR3 plus reference TRBV5-1 and TRBJ2-7, the full variable domain is KAGVTQTPRYLIKTRGQQVTLSCSPISGHRSVSWYQQTPGQGLQFLFEYFSETQRNKGNFPGRFSGRQFSNSRSEMNVSTLELGDSALYLCASSVRDGLFYEQYFGPGTRLTVT.

The rearrangement joins TRBV28 to TRBJ2-5, with D perhaps matching TRBD1 (5 bases). Looked up from germline, CDR1 is MDHEN and CDR2 is SYDVKM. The V end was cut by 2 bases, the J end by 3 bases, with 13 bases between. This CDR3 spans 15 amino acids. The CDR3 sequence: CASSLGASWEETQYF. In nucleotides, the CDR3 is TGTGCCAGCAGTTTAGGGGCCTCCTGGGAAGAGACCCAGTACTTC. The full variable domain, with the rest looked up from reference TRBV28 and TRBJ2-5, is DVKVTQSSRYLVKRTGEKVFLECVQDMDHENMFWYRQDPGLGLRLIYFSYDVKMKEKGDIPEGYSVSREKKERFSLILESASTNQTSMYLCASSLGASWEETQYFGPGTRLLVL.

J is TRBJ2-1 and V is TRBV7-8; the D gene is possibly TRBD1 (5 bases). The V end was cut by 1 base, the J end by 10 bases, with 11 bases between. Germline V gene lookup returns CDR1 SGHVS and CDR2 FQNEAQ. The CDR3 is made up of 13 amino acids. The CDR3: CASSLGLGQEQFF. In DNA form, the CDR3 reads TGTGCCAGCAGCTTAGGGTTGGGGCAGGAGCAGTTCTTC.

This clone has a single count. The gene calls are TRBV20-1 and TRBJ2-7; unclear D gene. V was clipped by 0 bases and J by 1 base, with 1 base between them. The CDR3 runs to 11 residues. Per germline, CDR1 DFQATT and CDR2 SNEGSKA (reference sequence). CDR3: CSARDSYEQYF. DNA of the CDR3: TGCAGTGCTAGAGATTCCTACGAGCAGTACTTC.

V usage is TRBV5-1 and J usage is TRBJ1-2, with TRBD1 identical over 7 bases. V lost 0 bases to trimming and J lost 5 bases; unmatched junction nucleotides: 7. Germline lookup yields CDR1 SGHRS and CDR2 YFSETQ. The CDR3 is 15 amino acids. As DNA, the CDR3 is TGCGCCAGCAGCTTGGAAGGGACAGAAGAATATGGCTACACCTTC. It yields the protein CASSLEGTEEYGYTF.

The chain has TRBV7-9 and TRBJ1-1; no clear D. Germline CDR1 and CDR2: SEHNR and FQNEAQ (reference sequence). CDR3 length: 12 residues. Trimming took off 3 bases at V and 2 bases at J, with 4 bases between the two ends. In nucleotides, the CDR3 is TGTGCCAGCAGCTTTGATAACACTGAAGCTTTCTTT. Translation: CASSFDNTEAFF.

In this sample, this clone turned up a few times. V and J are TRBV7-8 and TRBJ2-5, with 16 bases identical to TRBD2. V shed 5 bases, J shed 4 bases, and the junction held 10 bases outside the gene matches. Germline loops: CDR1 SGHVS, CDR2 FQNEAQ. The CDR3 covers 18 residues. The CDR3 nucleotides read TGTGCCAGCAGCGGGGGACTAGCGGGAGGGCCGAAGGGAGAGACCCAGTACTTC. Protein: CASSGGLAGGPKGETQYF.

V gene TRBV5-1 combines with J gene TRBJ2-7; tentative D call: TRBD2 (5 bases). The V and J ends lost 4 bases and 5 bases respectively, with 13 bases between them. The CDR3 loop spans 13 amino acids. Germline lookup yields CDR1 SGHRS and CDR2 YFSETQ. CDR3 DNA sequence: TGCGCCAGCAGCCTTGCGACCGGGGACGAGCAGTACTTC. Amino acids: CASSLATGDEQYF.